Listed below are T cell receptor beta chains from one sample, sequenced in a study of blood T cell repertoires in COVID-19. The protocol was immunoSEQ multiplex PCR, while the TCRdb copy is restricted to in-frame clones and leaves out a portion. The sample consists of roughly 97,000 clones, less than 90% of them appearing once. Sequencing was performed on peripheral blood. All receptors come from a human donor in a cohort sampled during active COVID-19. Both conserved end residues are trimmed from each CDR3.

CDR3aa: SVQGTGELF; v_gene: TRBV29-1; j_gene: TRBJ2-2
CDR3aa: ASNIGSSYNEQF; v_gene: TRBV9; j_gene: TRBJ2-1
CDR3aa: ASSEAQGPKNTIY; v_gene: TRBV6-1; j_gene: TRBJ1-3
CDR3aa: ASTDQIGSGGYT; v_gene: TRBV6-6; j_gene: TRBJ1-2
CDR3aa: ASERGGSYNEQF; v_gene: TRBV25-1; j_gene: TRBJ2-1
CDR3aa: ASTLGGANYGYT; v_gene: TRBV28; j_gene: TRBJ1-2
CDR3aa: ASSPSTGSSYNEQF; v_gene: TRBV9; j_gene: TRBJ2-1
CDR3aa: ASSLSTVYGYT; v_gene: TRBV7-2; j_gene: TRBJ1-2
CDR3aa: ASSQDRDRTITPYEQY; v_gene: TRBV3-1/TRBV3-2; j_gene: TRBJ2-7
CDR3aa: ASSLALRGQEVEKLF; v_gene: TRBV7-9; j_gene: TRBJ1-4
CDR3aa: ASSSSGGSYNEQF; v_gene: TRBV2; j_gene: TRBJ2-1
CDR3aa: ASSLRDRDNEKLF; v_gene: TRBV4-1; j_gene: TRBJ1-4
CDR3aa: ASSLGTGVGNTIY; v_gene: TRBV7-8; j_gene: TRBJ1-3
CDR3aa: ASSNPEGEAF; v_gene: TRBV21-1; j_gene: TRBJ1-1
CDR3aa: ASSQVTALYNEQF; v_gene: TRBV3-1/TRBV3-2; j_gene: TRBJ2-1
CDR3aa: ASSLTTGTNQPQH; v_gene: TRBV28; j_gene: TRBJ1-5
CDR3aa: ASSPYGEETQY; v_gene: TRBV12-3/TRBV12-4; j_gene: TRBJ2-5
CDR3aa: ASSQDPPVLATGELF; v_gene: TRBV4-2; j_gene: TRBJ2-2
CDR3aa: ASRSGTALPFYGYT; v_gene: TRBV7-3; j_gene: TRBJ1-2
CDR3aa: ASSVLGGYGYT; v_gene: TRBV9; j_gene: TRBJ1-2
CDR3aa: ASSISANTEAF; v_gene: TRBV7-9; j_gene: TRBJ1-1
CDR3aa: ASSQPTGSNQPQH; v_gene: TRBV3-1/TRBV3-2; j_gene: TRBJ1-5
CDR3aa: ASSPGTGNEKLF; v_gene: TRBV18; j_gene: TRBJ1-4
CDR3aa: ASSITGTYEQY; v_gene: TRBV12-3/TRBV12-4; j_gene: TRBJ2-7
CDR3aa: ASSNRVAGYT; v_gene: TRBV28; j_gene: TRBJ1-2
CDR3aa: ASSLNQAPGIELF; v_gene: TRBV7-6; j_gene: TRBJ1-4
CDR3aa: ASSLGGAGNSPLH; v_gene: TRBV4-1; j_gene: TRBJ1-6
CDR3aa: ASSLAGRGISDTQY; v_gene: TRBV11-3; j_gene: TRBJ2-3
CDR3aa: SVDRGRGTEAF; v_gene: TRBV29-1; j_gene: TRBJ1-1
CDR3aa: ASSLVGRVTEAF; v_gene: TRBV13; j_gene: TRBJ1-1
CDR3aa: SVVWLGGNTEAF; v_gene: TRBV29-1; j_gene: TRBJ1-1
CDR3aa: AWSVGYEQY; v_gene: TRBV30; j_gene: TRBJ2-7
CDR3aa: ASRDRGVETQY; v_gene: TRBV6-5; j_gene: TRBJ2-5
CDR3aa: ASSLPGENQPQH; v_gene: TRBV4-1; j_gene: TRBJ1-5
CDR3aa: ASSLYRSNYGYT; v_gene: TRBV28; j_gene: TRBJ1-2
CDR3aa: ASSSYRAPYGYT; v_gene: TRBV6-5; j_gene: TRBJ1-2
CDR3aa: AQVRTGGQAF; v_gene: TRBV30; j_gene: TRBJ1-1
CDR3aa: ASSQGFQGPDTQY; v_gene: TRBV4-1; j_gene: TRBJ2-3
CDR3aa: ASKSLKSGANVLT; v_gene: TRBV6-6; j_gene: TRBJ2-6
CDR3aa: ASSPRVYSNQPQH; v_gene: TRBV19; j_gene: TRBJ1-5
CDR3aa: ASSLDQGAFYNEQF; v_gene: TRBV5-6; j_gene: TRBJ2-1
CDR3aa: ASSQVEGLAGAF; v_gene: TRBV4-2; j_gene: TRBJ1-1
CDR3aa: ASSPYSNQPQH; v_gene: TRBV6-5; j_gene: TRBJ1-5
CDR3aa: ASRWGGGTEAF; v_gene: TRBV5-5; j_gene: TRBJ1-1
CDR3aa: ASSPPGLADNEQF; v_gene: TRBV19; j_gene: TRBJ2-1
CDR3aa: ASSSEAAETQY; v_gene: TRBV10-1; j_gene: TRBJ2-5
CDR3aa: ATSRVGKTQETQY; v_gene: TRBV15; j_gene: TRBJ2-5
CDR3aa: ASSPPTGGASNADTQY; v_gene: TRBV18; j_gene: TRBJ2-3
CDR3aa: ASSPIRDTYQPQH; v_gene: TRBV28; j_gene: TRBJ1-5
CDR3aa: ASSTDRVGGNTIY; v_gene: TRBV7-9; j_gene: TRBJ1-3
CDR3aa: ASSLRYDSSYEQY; v_gene: TRBV11-3; j_gene: TRBJ2-7
CDR3aa: ASSLRVKISGRNEQY; v_gene: TRBV13; j_gene: TRBJ2-7
CDR3aa: ASSWTSGSTTQY; v_gene: TRBV5-6; j_gene: TRBJ2-3
CDR3aa: ASSLEQSWVNGELF; v_gene: TRBV7-8; j_gene: TRBJ2-2
CDR3aa: ASSQGTGIYSGNTIY; v_gene: TRBV4-1; j_gene: TRBJ1-3
CDR3aa: ASSIDNPRWGEVSYEQY; v_gene: TRBV28; j_gene: TRBJ2-7
CDR3aa: ASGVTGGNQPQH; v_gene: TRBV19; j_gene: TRBJ1-5
CDR3aa: ASSPLLRLAAEAF; v_gene: TRBV6-2/TRBV6-3; j_gene: TRBJ1-1